This TCR beta chain stems from a study of CXCR3-negative and CXCR3-positive naive CD8 T cells (dated by TCRdb to between 2018 and 2021). Context from the whole study: In total, about 135 million TRB reads were obtained, or roughly 1.5 +/- 0.3 million reads per library. Diversity and physicochemical repertoire analyses were performed on about a dozen donors pooled from two independent experiments. TRBV-TRBJ cluster analysis included naive subsets from roughly 5 donors and memory cells from 3 donors. The study at large found these results: Freshly isolated PBMCs were used for most assays because CXCR3 expression partially decreased after cryopreservation. Surface CD5, linked to self-reactivity in mice, was comparable between naive subsets; TCR interaction strength was therefore also inferred from TRB CDR3 physicochemical properties. Compared with CXCR3-negative naive cells, CXCR3-positive naive cells had TRB CDR3s with higher hydrophobicity (lower Kidera factor 4), lower energy, and higher strength and volume indices. Repertoire diversity was comparably high in both naive subsets but much lower in memory CD8+ T cells. TRBV-TRBJ usage was similar between naive CXCR3-negative and CXCR3-positive cells from the same donor, while memory cells showed distinct patterns.

The sequencing machine was a NextSeq 550. The Human TCR Profiling Kit (MiLaboratory) was used to make UMI-labeled 5' RACE TRB cDNA libraries. cDNA synthesis used the entire amount of extracted RNA, and PCR amplification then used the entire amount of cDNA produced. Libraries were prepared in parallel with an identical number of PCR cycles. The original methods were these. MIGEC and MiXCR extracted about 53,000 +/- 10,000 unique UMI-labeled TRB cDNA molecules per library, requiring at least two reads per UMI. On average, about 40,000 +/- 10,000 functional in-frame TRB CDR3 nucleotide clonotypes lacking stop codons were found per library. After each sample was downsampled to 5000 UMI-labeled TRB molecules, VDJtools was used to calculate diversity metrics such as normalized Shannon-Wiener and Chao1. VDJtools computed clonotype-size-weighted physicochemical properties of the central five CDR3 residues: interaction energy, strength, volume and Kidera factor 4. TCRdb reprocessed the reads, and each CDR3 protein sequence is entered once, without DNA. TCRdb, not the authors, supplied the V and J calls. The table for this sample records about 130,000 distinct CDR3 sequences. The ten most abundant clones make up approximately 0.3% of the sample.

Each CD8+ T cell subset was flow-sorted in triplicate, and 300,000 to 350,000 cells per subset were placed directly into RLT lysis buffer. Naive CD8+ T cells were defined stringently as CD45RO-CCR7+CD27+CD95- to exclude memory contaminants. Using standard density gradient centrifugation, peripheral blood mononuclear cells were isolated from buffy coats. A FACSAria III was used to flow-sort naive CXCR3-negative and CXCR3-positive CD8+ T cells. An RNeasy Mini Kit was used to extract total RNA from the sorted cells. The CDR3 holds 16 amino acids from the cysteine to the phenylalanine. No DNA sequence is on record. The CDR1 and CDR2 encoded by the germline V gene are SGHRS and YFSETQ. About this clonotype itself: It lacks a known antigen.

Material for sequencing was naive CXCR3- CD8+ T cells from blood. The sample's cell subset or site, from its label and the paper: CD45RO-CCR7+CD27+CD95- naive CD8+ T cells lacking CXCR3 (TNR3-). The chain is assembled from TRBV5-1 and TRBJ2-1; TCRdb's assignment of TRBD2 cannot be checked, as there is no DNA. This TCR derives from a human donor in good health. Some clones in this sample may be carry-over from other donors' samples. The CDR3: CASSLGVSGSYNEQFF. Where the CDR3 stops, the reference TRBV5-1 and TRBJ2-1 genes take over; the full variable domain is KAGVTQTPRYLIKTRGQQVTLSCSPISGHRSVSWYQQTPGQGLQFLFEYFSETQRNKGNFPGRFSGRQFSNSRSEMNVSTLELGDSALYLCASSLGVSGSYNEQFFGPGTRLTVL.